This T cell receptor (beta chain) was observed in a study of graft-versus-host responses after intestinal transplantation. Method: immunoSEQ multiplex PCR; TCRdb's copy keeps in-frame clones and lacks some. Of tens of thousands of clones listed, roughly 90% are singletons. CDR1 and CDR2 (germline): SGHAT, FQNNGV. The V end was cut by 5 bases, the J end by 6 bases, with 11 bases between. The CDR3 runs to 12 residues. This clone showed up just once. Its antigen is not identified. The starting material was unstimulated CD4+ T cells sorted from spleen or lymph node cells, obtained before transplant. The V gene is TRBV11-2, the J gene TRBJ2-7, with D unclear. The TCR originated in a human donor who was the organ donor for an intestinal transplant. In nucleotides, the CDR3 is TGTGCCAGCAGCCCCCAGTCGGGCGAGCAGTACTTC. The encoded protein is CASSPQSGEQYF.